This T cell receptor beta chain emerged from a study of CD8 T cells in Susac syndrome (dated 2019 in TCRdb). About the study as a whole: The study used repertoire sequencing to test whether antigen drove CD8+ T cell activation and differentiation in Susac syndrome. The research as a whole found: The study acknowledged that relatively few individuals were included in the TCR sequencing and HLA analysis.

RNA was extracted using the RNeasy kit, and 0.5 to 1 microgram was reverse transcribed with random hexamers. The immunoSEQ multiplex PCR assay, which covers 54 Vbeta and 13 Jbeta segments, was used to amplify TCR beta CDR3 regions. To correct PCR amplification bias, a synthetic template baseline was used for both primer optimization and computational correction. In the paper's pipeline: Reads were annotated to V, D and J genes per IMGT and analyzed with immunoSEQ Analyzer, keeping only productive sequences. Clonality was calculated as one minus the Shannon entropy normalized by log2 of the number of productive unique sequences. Public and private clones were assessed among the 100 most prevalent clones of each patient and control. Clones were defined as Susac-specific if absent from the healthy and MS cohorts, from 900 to 1,300 published viral clones and from other ImmuneACCESS disease sequences. The public reads were quality trimmed at Q25 with fastp and then assembled into clones with MiXCR by TCRdb, keeping productive beta chains. Under each unique CDR3 protein, matching rows form one entry showing the most common genes and DNA. These V and J calls derive from TCRdb rather than the authors' analysis. This sample comprises approximately 150,000 distinct CDR3 sequences, approximately 95% of them detected only once. Jointly, the top ten make up approximately 0.11% of the sample.

CDR1 and CDR2 are read off the germline V gene as MDHEN and SYDVKM. V gives up 3 bases and J gives up 4 bases, and the segment between their germline ends measures 18 bases. The CDR3 runs 16 residues from the cysteine to the phenylalanine. Just CDR3 DNA is preserved here, 48 bases in frame from base 1. A note on this clonotype: Its binding antigen is unknown. Base qualities were left out, and no much larger clone turns up one base away.

High-throughput TCR beta sequencing profiled peripheral blood CD8+ and CD4+ T cells from healthy donors, Susac syndrome patients and multiple sclerosis patients. Treatment-naive patients with stable or active relapsing-remitting disease fulfilling revised McDonald criteria were used as multiple sclerosis controls. Bulk CD8+ and CD4+ T cells were purified by magnetic negative isolation, whereas CD8+ TEMRA cells were enriched by FACS. Blood was collected in EDTA tubes and processed within 24 hours, with PBMCs isolated through density gradient centrifugation. PBMCs intended for TCR sequencing were cryopreserved in liquid nitrogen and thawed later in a water bath at 37 degrees C. A purity of at least 90% was achieved for sorted or isolated CD4+, CD8+ and CD8+ TEMRA cells.

The TCR sequence derives from a human donor with multiple sclerosis. The sequence is built from TRBV28 and TRBJ1-2, with TRBD1 as a weak D call on 5 bases. The specimen was CD4+ T cells from PBMCs. The CDR3 reads as follows: CASSFWKPGRTYGYTF. The bases are TGTGCCAGCAGTTTTTGGAAACCGGGACGGACCTATGGCTACACCTTC.